A single sample is the source of the 19 T cell receptor beta chains below, sequenced in a study of CD4 T cell repertoires in COVID-19. Clones were sequenced by immunoSEQ multiplex PCR, and TCRdb holds only the in-frame ones, with some missing. The sample lists tens of thousands of clones, 83% seen once, with approximately 0.55% in the top ten. Sequences were derived from CD4+ T cells from peripheral blood, sampled after recovery from COVID-19. The receptors originated from a human donor who had COVID-19.

Concerning this clone: Germline is not matched at one junction end, which may reflect a read error. The chain carries TRBV5-1 and TRBJ2-6, with TRBD1 matching over 7 bases. Germline-derived CDR1 and CDR2 are SGHRS and YFSETQ. This CDR3 contains 15 residues. CDR3 protein: CASSSSRDSSKVLTF. Written as DNA, the CDR3 is TGCGCCAGCAGCTCGTCCCGGGACAGCTCCAAGGTCCTGACTTTC.

The chain carries TRBV24-1 and TRBJ2-3; D gene ambiguous. The ends were cut back, 3 bases at V and 1 base at J, with 10 bases in the middle. Germline values: CDR1 KGHDR, CDR2 SFDVKD. The CDR3 has 15 amino acids. CDR3 bases: TGTGCCACCAGTGATAGAGGCACAGGCACAGATACGCAGTATTTT. Its protein is CATSDRGTGTDTQYF.

The chain links TRBV18 to TRBJ1-4; the D gene is possibly TRBD1 (5 bases). Germline CDR1 reads KGHSH; CDR2 reads LQKENI. There are 13 residues in the CDR3. The ends were cut back, 6 bases at V and 8 bases at J, with 13 bases in the middle. The CDR3 nucleotides read TGTGCCAGCTCCGATCAGGGCGAAGAAAAACTGTTTTTT. It codes for CASSDQGEEKLFF.

This sequence joins TRBV18 and TRBJ1-2, with TRBD1 matching over 7 bases. The germline V gene encodes CDR1 KGHSH and CDR2 LQKENI. This CDR3 spans 13 amino acids. The V gene end was trimmed by 8 bases and the J gene end by 2 bases; junction bases not matched to a gene: 5. CDR3 loop: CASALQGNYGYTF. CDR3 nucleotides: TGTGCCAGCGCCCTACAGGGGAACTATGGCTACACCTTC.

This chain uses TRBV6-5 with TRBJ2-7; TRBD1 aligns across 8 bases. The CDR3 has 14 residues. Trimming removed 4 bases from V and 5 bases from J; junction bases left unmatched: 7. Germline V CDR1 and CDR2: MNHEY, SVGAGI. CDR3 sequence reads: CASSFNTGGNEQYF. CDR3 nucleotides: TGTGCCAGCAGTTTCAATACAGGGGGTAACGAGCAGTACTTC.

The V gene is TRBV5-5, the J gene TRBJ2-5, with a weak D call TRBD2 (6 bases). This CDR3 spans 14 amino acids. Trimming cost V 3 bases and J 2 bases, with 11 bases left between them. Germline CDR1 is SGHKS and CDR2 is YYEKEE (reference sequence). The CDR3 reads CASSSGLRQETQYF. The CDR3, as DNA: TGTGCCAGCAGCTCGGGACTCCGGCAAGAGACCCAGTACTTC.

This clone came up once. In DNA form, the CDR3 reads TGTGCCAGCAGCTTAGAGACAGGGACCTACGAGCAGTACTTC. Its translation: CASSLETGTYEQYF. The chain joins TRBV7-2 to TRBJ2-7; 7 positions agree with TRBD1. From germline, CDR1 is SGHTA and CDR2 FQGNSA. Unmatched junction bases numbered 2, after V lost 1 base and J lost 2 bases. CDR3 length: 14 residues.

V gene TRBV7-2 combines with J gene TRBJ2-1; 10 nucleotides line up with TRBD2. The trim removed 4 bases at V and 8 bases at J, leaving 14 bases unmatched. Germline V CDR1 and CDR2: SGHTA, FQGNSA. CDR3 length equals 17 residues. The CDR3: CASSSKAGGLFIDEQFF. The CDR3, as DNA: TGTGCCAGCAGCTCTAAAGCGGGGGGGCTGTTTATCGATGAGCAGTTCTTC.

V is TRBV3-1 (or the pseudogene TRBV3-2) and J is TRBJ1-1, with 12 bases lining up with TRBD1. The CDR3 covers 18 residues. From germline, CDR1 is LGHDT and CDR2 YNNKEL (reference sequence). V lost 0 bases and J lost 0; bases outside the gene matches: 5. The CDR3 DNA follows: TGTGCCAGCAGCCAAGATTCGGGGACAGGGGGCCTGAACACTGAAGCTTTCTTT. Protein: CASSQDSGTGGLNTEAFF.

The chain uses TRBV24-1 and TRBJ2-1; 15 bases fit TRBD2. Germline values: CDR1 KGHDR, CDR2 SFDVKD. The CDR3 has 18 residues. V trimming: 4 bases; J trimming: 3 bases; junction bases outside the gene matches: 6. CDR3: CATSEPRTSGGGYNEQFF. For the CDR3, the DNA is TGTGCCACCAGTGAGCCACGGACTAGCGGGGGGGGCTACAATGAGCAGTTCTTC.

In the case of this clone: This sample includes further DNA sequences coding for the same CDR3. The chain carries TRBV20-1 and TRBJ1-1; D gene unclear. Trimming removed 3 bases from V and 0 bases from J, with 2 bases in between. Germline assignment: CDR1 DFQATT and CDR2 SNEGSKA (reference sequence). The CDR3 has 11 residues. The CDR3 sequence is CSARVNTEAFF. DNA of the CDR3: TGCAGTGCTAGGGTGAACACTGAAGCTTTCTTT.

CDR3 in amino acids: CASSPIVDRGGKTQYF. In DNA, the CDR3 is TGTGCCAGCAGCCCGATCGTTGACAGGGGAGGAAAGACCCAGTACTTC. This chain uses TRBV7-2 with TRBJ2-5, with 8 bases that match TRBD1. The CDR3 length is 16 residues. Trimming at V came to 5 bases and at J to 6 bases, leaving 14 bases not matched to a gene. CDR1 SGHTA and CDR2 FQGNSA come from the germline V gene.

The chain is built from TRBV7-9 and TRBJ2-2; no firm D call. Germline V gene data show CDR1 as SEHNR and CDR2 as FQNEAQ (reference sequence). V was pared by 4 bases and J by 4 bases, with 7 bases between. The CDR3 contains 13 residues. The CDR3 is CASSSVVTGELFF. The CDR3 DNA sequence: TGTGCCAGCAGCTCCGTCGTCACCGGGGAGCTGTTTTTT.

The V and J genes are TRBV13 and TRBJ2-7; D uncertain. Germline V CDR1 and CDR2: PRHDT, FYEKMQ (reference sequence). The CDR3 consists of 12 residues. V gave up 2 bases and J gave up 2 bases, with 4 bases separating them. The CDR3 spells CASSLQAYEQYF. The DNA for the CDR3 is TGTGCCAGCAGCTTACAGGCCTACGAGCAGTACTTC.

The chain couples TRBV7-9 to TRBJ1-2; maybe TRBD1 (5 bases). Trimming pared 4 bases from V and 5 bases from J, leaving 11 bases between. CDR1 SEHNR and CDR2 FQNEAQ come from the germline V gene (reference sequence). This CDR3 spans 13 amino acids. This CDR3 is CASSSKQVYGYTF. The CDR3 region has the DNA TGTGCCAGCAGCTCAAAACAGGTGTATGGCTACACCTTC. Full variable domain (missing parts from reference TRBV7-9 and TRBJ1-2): DTGVSQNPRHKITKRGQNVTFRCDPISEHNRLYWYRQTLGQGPEFLTYFQNEAQLEKSRLLSDRFSAERPKGSFSTLEIQRTEQGDSAMYLCASSSKQVYGYTFGSGTRLTVV.

The chain uses TRBV6-2 or TRBV6-3 and TRBJ1-3, with a possible D match to TRBD1 (5 bases). The CDR3 has 15 residues. CDR1 MNHEY and CDR2 SVGEGT come from the germline V gene. V was pared by 4 bases and J by 2 bases, with 12 bases between. CDR3 bases: TGTGCCAGCAGTTGGAGTGGGGGAGCTGGAAACACCATATATTTT. Protein sequence: CASSWSGGAGNTIYF.

The chain joins TRBV27 to TRBJ1-6, with D perhaps matching TRBD1 (6 bases). The CDR3 runs to 13 residues. In germline, CDR1 is MNHEY, CDR2 SMNVEV (reference sequence). V lost 6 bases and J 5 bases, leaving 8 bases between the germline ends. CDR3 bases: TGTGCCAGCAGGACAGGACATAATTCACCCCTCCACTTT. Protein product: CASRTGHNSPLHF.

The chain employs TRBV12-3 or TRBV12-4 and TRBJ1-1; TRBD1 matches at 7 bases. This CDR3 has 12 amino acids. The trim removed 3 bases at V and 12 bases at J, leaving 7 bases unmatched. The CDR3 DNA is TGTGCCAGCAGTTTTCCCGACAGGGTTACTTTCTTT. Translating gives CASSFPDRVTFF.

Only a few counts were recorded for this clone. The chain has TRBV18 and TRBJ1-2; 8 positions agree with TRBD1. CDR3 length: 15 amino acids. The J segment lost 6 bases and the V segment lost 0 bases, leaving 6 bases of the junction unmatched. Germline V lookup: CDR1 KGHSH, CDR2 LQKENI. The CDR3 region is CASSPPTTGEHGYTF. The CDR3 region has the DNA TGTGCCAGCTCACCACCGACGACAGGGGAGCATGGCTACACCTTC.